Below, 10 T cell receptor beta chains from the same sample are listed, as sequenced in a study of T cells in Graves' hyperthyroidism and ophthalmopathy. Amplification yielded TCR beta CDR3 regions, with RNA transcripts as the source. The study used the HTBI primer set for a first-round RT-PCR of the TCR CDR3. From the multiplex PCR reads, TCRdb called clonotypes with MiXCR, one entry per CDR3 protein. In the table there are roughly 700,000 distinct CDR3 sequences, 15% to 20% of which are singletons. The source material was blood. The receptors were gathered from a man in his fifties with Graves' hyperthyroidism.

This chain links TRBV2 with TRBJ2-7, with TRBD2 identical over 10 bases. There are 15 residues in the CDR3. Germline V CDR1 and CDR2: SNHLY, FYNNEI. Trimming took 3 bases from V and 5 from J; bases not matched to a gene: 7. The CDR3 DNA reads as TGTGCCAGCAGTGATCGAAGCGGGAGGGGGAACGAGCAGTACTTC. Translated, it gives CASSDRSGRGNEQYF.

This clonotype was counted ten times or more. The J gene is TRBJ1-1, the V gene TRBV29-1; TRBD1 might be the D (5 bases). The germline V and J ends were trimmed by 0 bases and 4 bases, with 12 bases remaining between them. In germline, CDR1 is SQVTM, CDR2 ANQGSEA. The CDR3 covers 14 residues. In nucleotides, the CDR3 is TGCAGCGTTGAAGACAGGGTTGAGGGCACTGAAGCTTTCTTT. Protein: CSVEDRVEGTEAFF.

The chain recombines TRBV5-6 with TRBJ2-7; a weak D match, TRBD2 (5 bases). The CDR3 length is 15 residues. V was pared by 4 bases and J by 0 bases, with 14 bases between. Germline assignment: CDR1 SGHDT and CDR2 YYEEEE. As DNA, the CDR3 is TGTGCCAGCAGCGCCGGACTTCTCTCCTCCTACGAGCAGTACTTC. Protein product: CASSAGLLSSYEQYF.

This clonotype was seen just once. This may come from a read error, since a much larger clone is one base off. The V gene is TRBV12-3 or TRBV12-4, the J gene TRBJ2-7; 11 nucleotides match TRBD2. V gave up 5 bases and J gave up 0 bases; unmatched junction bases: 3. The CDR3 has 15 residues. The CDR3 sequence is CASSHTSGSSYEQYF. The CDR3 nucleotides read TGTGCCAGCAGTCATACTAGCGGGAGCTCCTACGAGCAGTACTTC.

The rearrangement links TRBV27 to TRBJ2-3, with 11 nucleotides matching TRBD2. The V gene's germline CDR1 is MNHEY and CDR2 SMNVEV (reference sequence). The CDR3 contains 15 residues. The trim removed 3 bases at V and 3 bases at J, leaving 2 bases unmatched. The CDR3 region has the DNA TGTGCCAGCAGTTTTACTAGCGGGAGAACAGATACGCAGTATTTT. The encoded protein is CASSFTSGRTDTQYF.

Many counts were recorded for this clonotype. The V gene is TRBV2, the J gene TRBJ1-3; D is uncertain. There are 15 residues in the CDR3. With 2 bases removed from V and 0 bases from J, the gap between germline ends came to 8 bases. Germline V gene sequence: CDR1 SNHLY, CDR2 FYNNEI. The CDR3 bases are TGTGCCAGCAGTGAATATCCCCGCTCTGGAAACACCATATATTTT. Its protein product is CASSEYPRSGNTIYF.

This clonotype was picked up many times. The rearrangement joins TRBV28 to TRBJ2-3, with D possibly matching TRBD2 (5 bases). Germline V gene data show CDR1 as MDHEN and CDR2 as SYDVKM. CDR3 size: 16 residues. Trimming removed 8 bases from V and 3 bases from J, with 21 bases in between. The CDR3 loop reads CASFPSSAGLTDTQYF. CDR3 DNA sequence: TGTGCCAGCTTCCCCAGTTCGGCGGGCCTAACAGATACGCAGTATTTT.

This clonotype showed up many times. The chain couples TRBV6-1 to TRBJ1-5, with TRBD1 matching over 8 bases. The germline gives CDR1 MNHNS, CDR2 SASEGT. J lost 5 bases, V lost 10 bases, and 4 bases had no gene match. The CDR3 is made up of 12 amino acids. This chain's CDR3 is CAIGQGYQPQHF. The CDR3 coding sequence is TGTGCCATCGGACAGGGCTATCAGCCCCAGCATTTT.

This clonotype was counted at least ten times. V is TRBV12-3 or TRBV12-4 and J is TRBJ2-7, with 9 bases matching TRBD2. This CDR3 region has 18 residues. The J segment lost 1 base and the V segment lost 7 bases, leaving 17 bases of the junction unmatched. The DNA for the CDR3 is TGTGCCAGCACCCTATCCTCCCGTCTAGCGGGACTTTCCTACGAGCAGTACTTC. Amino acid sequence: CASTLSSRLAGLSYEQYF.

This clonotype was observed many times. V usage is TRBV7-8 and J usage is TRBJ1-2, with 7 bases lining up with TRBD1. The CDR3 consists of 14 residues. Unmatched junction bases numbered 7, after V lost 5 bases and J lost 4 bases. The germline gives CDR1 SGHVS, CDR2 FQNEAQ. The CDR3 nucleotides are TGTGCCAGCAGCCAGGGGGGGCAGGTCTATGGCTACACCTTC. Amino acid sequence: CASSQGGQVYGYTF.